The rows below give T cell receptor beta chains drawn from one sample of a study of CD8 T cells in Susac syndrome. One entry per CDR3 protein results from TCRdb running MiXCR on the immunoSEQ multiplex PCR reads. The sample includes around 130,000 distinct CDR3 sequences, roughly 80% of them seen just once. Sequencing was done on a sample of CD8+ T cells from PBMCs. The receptors were sampled from a human donor with multiple sclerosis. The CDR3 runs from the conserved cysteine through the conserved F or W. The order of the fields is clone size, J gene, D gene, V gene, CDR3 DNA, CDR3 protein. D genes are given only for firm matches. A row's size may be missing; if present it is once, few, many or a size class.

>NA|TRBJ2-2|NA|TRBV6-5
TGTGCCAGCAACCAGGGTTTTTCCGGGGAGCTGTTTTTT
CASNQGFSGELFF
>NA|TRBJ2-4|NA|TRBV27
TGTGCCAGCAGTACTCTGGGGGACATTCAGTACTTC
CASSTLGDIQYF
>NA|TRBJ2-3|NA|TRBV28
TGTGCCAGCCAGGGAATTTATAGCACAGATACGCAGTATTTT
CASQGIYSTDTQYF
>few|TRBJ1-2|NA|TRBV19
TGTGCCAGTAGTATAGATGGAAGCGGCTATGGCTACACCTTC
CASSIDGSGYGYTF
>once|TRBJ1-1|NA|TRBV7-9
TGTGCCAGCAGCCGTGGGGTTGTGACTGAAGCTTTCTTT
CASSRGVVTEAFF
>NA|TRBJ1-5|NA|TRBV19
TGTGCCAGTAGTATTGGTTGGCGTAGCGCGGGCAATCAGCCCCAGCATTTT
CASSIGWRSAGNQPQHF
>NA|TRBJ2-7|NA|TRBV12-3/TRBV12-4
TGTGCCAGCAGTTTAAACACAGGGAGTCTCCGGTACGAGCAGTACTTC
CASSLNTGSLRYEQYF
>NA|TRBJ1-1|TRBD1|TRBV25-1
TGTGCCAGCAGTGAATATAGAGGGGGCGGCACTGAAGCTTTCTTT
CASSEYRGGGTEAFF
>few|TRBJ2-2|NA|TRBV30
TGTGCACTGGACGGAGGGGGCACCGGGGAGCTGTTTTTT
CALDGGGTGELFF
>NA|TRBJ2-3|NA|TRBV10-3
TGTGCCATCAGTGAAGCCCCTGAGTCGGATACGCAGTATTTT
CAISEAPESDTQYF
>NA|TRBJ1-2|NA|TRBV3-1
TGTGCCAGCAGCCAAGAAACGCGGAGGTCCTATGGCTACACCTTC
CASSQETRRSYGYTF
>NA|TRBJ2-2|NA|TRBV19
TGTGCCAGTAGTATGATGATCGGGGAGCTGTTTTTT
CASSMMIGELFF
>NA|TRBJ2-1|TRBD1|TRBV5-4
TGTGCCAGCGGAACAGGGGGTGAGCAGTTCTTC
CASGTGGEQFF
>NA|TRBJ2-2|TRBD1|TRBV28
TGTGCCAGCAGTCCCGCAGGGGGCGCGAACACCGGGGAGCTGTTTTTT
CASSPAGGANTGELFF
>NA|TRBJ2-7|NA|TRBV4-1
TGCGCCAGCAGCCAAGAGGGAACCTACGAGCAGTACTTC
CASSQEGTYEQYF
>NA|TRBJ1-5|NA|TRBV28
TGTGCCAGCAGTCTCCCCAGGGGGCCCCAGCATTTT
CASSLPRGPQHF
>NA|TRBJ1-4|NA|TRBV4-1
TGCGCCAGCAGCCAAGAGGAGGTGACTAATGAAAAACTGTTTTTT
CASSQEEVTNEKLFF
>NA|TRBJ2-7|NA|TRBV27
TGTGCCAGCAGTTTAAGGGCAGGGAGGAACTCCTACGAGCAGTACTTC
CASSLRAGRNSYEQYF
>few|TRBJ1-5|NA|TRBV6-1
TGTGCCAGCAGCACAGGGACGTGGAGCAATCAGCCCCAGCATTTT
CASSTGTWSNQPQHF
>NA|TRBJ1-1|NA|TRBV25-1
TGTGCCAGCAGTGGGGACCGACTTGAAGCTTTCTTT
CASSGDRLEAFF
>NA|TRBJ2-2|NA|TRBV11-2
TGTGCCAGCAGCTTTCCACAGAACACCGGGGAGCTGTTTTTT
CASSFPQNTGELFF
>few|TRBJ2-5|NA|TRBV27
TGTGCCAGCAGTTTAATCCCTCTTCAAGAGACCCAGTACTTC
CASSLIPLQETQYF
>NA|TRBJ2-1|TRBD2|TRBV14
TGTGCCAGCAGCCAGATAGCGGGAGGCGCCTACAATGAGCAGCTCTTC
CASSQIAGGAYNEQLF
>NA|TRBJ2-5|NA|TRBV7-9
TGTGCCAGCAGCTTTATGTTCCAGCAAGAGACCCAGTACTTC
CASSFMFQQETQYF
>once|TRBJ1-2|TRBD1|TRBV7-6
TGTGCCAGCAGCTCCACCGACAGGGGAGGGAGCTACACCTTC
CASSSTDRGGSYTF
>few|TRBJ2-1|TRBD1|TRBV24-1
TGTGCCACCAGCGGGACAGACTACAATGAGCAGTTCTTC
CATSGTDYNEQFF
>NA|TRBJ2-1|TRBD1|TRBV30
TGTGCCTGGAGAAGTAGGGACAGGGGTTTTGGCGAGCAGTTCTTC
CAWRSRDRGFGEQFF
>NA|TRBJ2-3|NA|TRBV12-3/TRBV12-4
TGTGCCAGCAGTTTTCGTAAAAGCACAGATACGCAGTATTTT
CASSFRKSTDTQYF
>NA|TRBJ2-1|TRBD2|TRBV20-1
TGCAGTGCTAGCCCCTATATGGCGGGAGGGCCGTCTAATGAGCAGTTCTTC
CSASPYMAGGPSNEQFF
>few|TRBJ1-1|NA|TRBV4-1
TGCGCCAGCAGCCAAGTAAGGAGAGTGAACACTGAAGCTTTCTTT
CASSQVRRVNTEAFF
>NA|TRBJ2-1|NA|TRBV10-3
TGTGCCATCTCCATTAGAGGCGCTTTTTACAATGAGCAGTTCTTC
CAISIRGAFYNEQFF
>NA|TRBJ2-7|NA|TRBV27
TGTGCCAGCGCCCCTTGGAGCAGCGCCTACGAGCAGTACTTC
CASAPWSSAYEQYF
>NA|TRBJ1-1|NA|TRBV6-1
TGTGCCAGCACGTGGAGGGGCAGCATGAACACTGAAGCTTTCTTT
CASTWRGSMNTEAFF
>few|TRBJ2-1|NA|TRBV6-1
TGTGCCAGCAGCCTCCTGACAGGTACCCCCAATGAGCAGTTCTTC
CASSLLTGTPNEQFF
>once|TRBJ2-2|NA|TRBV27
TGTGCCAGCACACTGACCGCTGGGTGGGCCGGGGAGCTGTTTTTT
CASTLTAGWAGELFF
>NA|TRBJ2-5|TRBD1|TRBV20-1
TGCAGTGCTCCGGGACAGGGTGTGAGGAAGACCCAGTACTTC
CSAPGQGVRKTQYF
>few|TRBJ1-6|NA|TRBV6-5
TGTGCCAGCGCAACCCCACAGGGTTCACCCCTCCACTTT
CASATPQGSPLHF
>NA|TRBJ1-1|TRBD1|TRBV19
TGTGCCAGTATGAGGGGGACAGGGGGCTTCACTGAAGCTTTCTTT
CASMRGTGGFTEAFF
>few|TRBJ2-5|TRBD2|TRBV11-2
TGTGCCAGCAGCTTGGAGGCGGGAGGGGTAGAGACCCAGTACTTC
CASSLEAGGVETQYF
>NA|TRBJ1-1|TRBD1|TRBV19
TGTGCCAGTAGTATGGGGACAGGGCTCGACACTGAAGCTTTCTTT
CASSMGTGLDTEAFF
>NA|TRBJ2-1|NA|TRBV12-3/TRBV12-4
TGTGCCAGCACCCTCCGAACCGAGCAGTTCTTC
CASTLRTEQFF
>NA|TRBJ2-7|TRBD1|TRBV7-2
TGTGCCAGCAGCCGGGACAGGGGAACCTACGAGCAGTACTTC
CASSRDRGTYEQYF
>NA|TRBJ2-5|NA|TRBV5-6
TGTGCCAGCAGCTTGGGCCCTAGGTGGGGGAGTGCAGAGACCCAGTACTTC
CASSLGPRWGSAETQYF
>NA|TRBJ2-1|TRBD2|TRBV12-3/TRBV12-4
TGTGCCAGCAGTTTAGGTTCGGGAGGCCACAATGAGCAGTTCTTC
CASSLGSGGHNEQFF
>NA|TRBJ1-4|TRBD1|TRBV5-6
TGTGCCAGCAGCCTCGGGACAGCTAATGAAAAACTGTTTTTT
CASSLGTANEKLFF
>NA|TRBJ1-2|NA|TRBV2
TGTGCCAGCACGGGCACCCACTATGGCTACACCTTC
CASTGTHYGYTF
>NA|TRBJ2-3|TRBD2|TRBV9
TGTGCCAGCAGCCCTAGCGGGGGGCAACTACTCACAGATACGCAGTATTTT
CASSPSGGQLLTDTQYF
>NA|TRBJ1-1|NA|TRBV19
TGTGCCAGTAGTTGGACGAGTGAAGCTTTCTTT
CASSWTSEAFF
>NA|TRBJ2-2|TRBD2|TRBV29-1
TGCAGCGGCCGCGGGGGGGCCACCGGGGAGCTGTTTTTT
CSGRGGATGELFF
>NA|TRBJ1-1|NA|TRBV19
TGTGCCAGTATCATCTTTGGTGAAGCTTTCTTT
CASIIFGEAFF
>few|TRBJ2-3|NA|TRBV9
TGTGCCTCCCCCCCTCTTGAGTATTTT
CASPPLEYF
>once|TRBJ1-2|TRBD1|TRBV19
TGTGCCAGTAGGCAGACAGGGGATGGCTACACCTTC
CASRQTGDGYTF
>once|TRBJ1-1|NA|TRBV19
TGTGCCAGTAAGTCCGGCTATATGAACACTGAAGCTTTCTTT
CASKSGYMNTEAFF
>NA|TRBJ1-1|TRBD1|TRBV4-1
TGCGCCAGCAGCCTGACAGGGGACACTGAAGCTTTCTTT
CASSLTGDTEAFF
>few|TRBJ2-2|NA|TRBV27
TGTGCCAGCAGTCGGTGGACAGATATCACCGGGGAGCTGTTTTTT
CASSRWTDITGELFF
>NA|TRBJ2-2|NA|TRBV5-1
TGCGCCAGCAGCACTCCCGATCGGGGTCTCACCGGGGAGCTGTTTTTT
CASSTPDRGLTGELFF
>NA|TRBJ1-5|TRBD1|TRBV12-3/TRBV12-4
TGTGCCAGCAGTTGGTCAGGGGGCGGAGATAAGCCCCAGCATTTT
CASSWSGGGDKPQHF
>NA|TRBJ2-1|TRBD1|TRBV27
TGTGCCAGCAGCGCCACTTGGGACAGGTTAAATGAGCAGTTCTTC
CASSATWDRLNEQFF
>few|TRBJ2-2|NA|TRBV5-6
TGTGCCAGCAGCTCCGAAACGGACATCTCGGCCGGGGAGCTGTTTTTT
CASSSETDISAGELFF
>NA|TRBJ2-2|TRBD2|TRBV19
TGTGCCAGTAGTTCCAAAAGGTTAGCGGGAGCCGGGGAGCTGTTTTTT
CASSSKRLAGAGELFF